What follows are 30 T cell receptor beta chains derived from one specimen sequenced in a study of response to subunit inactivated influenza vaccine. TCRdb re-called the RT-PCR reads through MiXCR, storing one row per CDR3 protein. This sample has over 750,000 distinct CDR3 sequences, with 20% to 25% found just once. Source: PBMCs from blood, taken 5 to 6 days after vaccination. The receptors shown here come from a man aged 50 or older who received an inactivated influenza vaccine.

This clonotype was seen a handful of times. The V call is TRBV4-3, the J call TRBJ2-1; 9 bases align to TRBD1. The CDR3 has 12 amino acids. Per the germline V gene, CDR1 is LGHNA and CDR2 is YSLEER. The V and J ends lost 4 bases and 15 bases, in that order; junction bases with no gene match: 7. The CDR3 nucleotides are TGCGCCAGCAGCCCCCCGGGACAGGGACTGTTCTTC. This encodes CASSPPGQGLFF.

A few counts support this clonotype. The rearrangement joins TRBV20-1 to TRBJ2-1; 8 positions match TRBD2. The length of the CDR3 is 15 residues. Germline-derived CDR1 and CDR2 are DFQATT and SNEGSKA (reference sequence). The V segment lost 6 bases and the J segment 5 bases; nucleotides outside the gene matches: 12. This chain's CDR3 is CSARLTSGANNEQFF. The DNA of the CDR3 is TGCAGTGCCAGACTTACTAGCGGAGCAAACAATGAGCAGTTCTTC.

This clonotype showed up just a few times. The rearrangement uses TRBV5-1 and TRBJ2-1, with 11 bases lining up with TRBD2. Losses at the gene ends were 4 bases for V and 0 bases for J; bases not matched to a gene: 9. Germline V gene sequence: CDR1 SGHRS, CDR2 YFSETQ. The CDR3 sequence is 18 residues long. Here the CDR3 DNA reads TGCGCCAGCAGCCATGGGACTAGCGGATACCCCTCCTACAATGAGCAGTTCTTC. Translated: CASSHGTSGYPSYNEQFF.

The table lists this clonotype with a few counts. V gene TRBV4-2 combines with J gene TRBJ2-3; D possibly corresponds to TRBD2 (7 bases). The CDR3 sequence is 19 residues long. Trimming took off 0 bases at V and 2 bases at J, with 21 bases between the two ends. From germline, CDR1 is LGHNA and CDR2 YNFKEQ. This CDR3 is CASSQDGRRTDASTDTQYF. In nucleotides, the CDR3 is TGTGCCAGCAGCCAAGACGGGAGGAGGACAGATGCATCCACAGATACGCAGTATTTT.

This clonotype was observed at least ten times. The chain is built from TRBV20-1 and TRBJ2-1, with TRBD2 matching over 9 bases. CDR1 DFQATT and CDR2 SNEGSKA come from the germline V gene (reference sequence). V was pared by 4 bases and J by 8 bases, with 12 bases of the junction left unmatched. The CDR3 is 15 amino acids. The CDR3, as DNA: TGCAGTGCTAACCAGGTAGCGGGAGTGATTGATGAGCAGTTCTTC. Translation: CSANQVAGVIDEQFF.

V and J are TRBV6-1 and TRBJ1-2; D might be TRBD1 (5 bases). CDR1 is MNHNS and CDR2 is SASEGT in the germline V gene. The CDR3 extends over 13 amino acids. Trimming took 6 bases from V and 0 from J, leaving 8 bases between them. The DNA for the CDR3 is TGTGCCAGCAGCGACAGCCCTAACTATGGCTACACCTTC. This gives the protein CASSDSPNYGYTF.

The chain couples TRBV3-1 to TRBJ1-2, with 7 nucleotides matching TRBD1. Trimming took 1 base from V and 2 from J; bases not matched to a gene: 7. The CDR3 has 16 residues. Germline CDR1 LGHDT, CDR2 YNNKEL (reference sequence). In DNA form, the CDR3 reads TGTGCCAGCAGCCAAGGTCCTTCAGGGGGGAACTATGGCTACACCTTC. As protein: CASSQGPSGGNYGYTF.

This clonotype was observed at least ten times. The chain links TRBV5-1 to TRBJ1-1; TRBD1 agrees at 7 bases. With 4 bases clipped from V and 6 bases from J, the junction kept 6 bases outside the gene matches. CDR3 size: 13 residues. Germline CDR1 is SGHRS and CDR2 is YFSETQ. The CDR3 loop is CASSPEGAAEAFF. The CDR3 DNA follows: TGCGCCAGCAGCCCGGAGGGGGCTGCTGAAGCTTTCTTT. Together with reference TRBV5-1 and TRBJ1-1, the CDR3 gives the full variable domain: KAGVTQTPRYLIKTRGQQVTLSCSPISGHRSVSWYQQTPGQGLQFLFEYFSETQRNKGNFPGRFSGRQFSNSRSEMNVSTLELGDSALYLCASSPEGAAEAFFGQGTRLTVV.

In its sample, this clonotype was seen a few times. The chain recombines TRBV9 with TRBJ2-1; no definite D call. This CDR3 has 15 amino acids. With 4 bases removed from V and 0 bases from J, the gap between germline ends came to 11 bases. Per germline, CDR1 SGDLS and CDR2 YYNGEE. The CDR3 sequence: CASSLRTVSYNEQFF. Written as DNA, the CDR3 is TGTGCCAGCAGCTTACGGACGGTCTCCTACAATGAGCAGTTCTTC.

There are a few counts of this clonotype. The chain recombines TRBV5-1 with TRBJ2-5; 8 bases are a match to TRBD1. V lost 4 bases, J lost 4 bases, and 12 bases stayed unmatched. This CDR3 spans 16 amino acids. Germline assignment: CDR1 SGHRS and CDR2 YFSETQ. CDR3 in amino acids: CASSVVVPDRGETQYF. CDR3 coding DNA: TGCGCCAGCAGCGTTGTGGTTCCCGACAGGGGAGAGACCCAGTACTTC.

The chain carries TRBV4-1 and TRBJ2-7; D is uncertain. CDR3 length equals 15 residues. From germline, CDR1 is MGHRA and CDR2 YSYEKL. Trimming removed 0 bases from V and 2 bases from J, with 11 bases in between. The CDR3 DNA is TGCGCCAGCAGCCAAGAGGTGGGCAGCCCCTACGAGCAGTACTTC. Translated: CASSQEVGSPYEQYF.

This clonotype was detected ten times or more. The chain is built from TRBV20-1 and TRBJ2-3; D call uncertain. Per the germline V gene, CDR1 is DFQATT and CDR2 is SNEGSKA (reference sequence). V lost 3 bases, J lost 0 bases, and 10 bases lay in between. The CDR3 spans 14 residues. The CDR3 nucleotides are TGCAGTGCTAGTAAGAGAGAGAGCACAGATACGCAGTATTTT. Its translation is CSASKRESTDTQYF.

This clonotype was detected only a few times. The genes are TRBV11-2 and TRBJ2-1; D uncertain. Germline V gene data show CDR1 as SGHAT and CDR2 as FQNNGV. The CDR3 is 14 amino acids. V was trimmed by 2 bases and J by 3 bases, leaving 8 bases between them. Written as DNA, the CDR3 is TGTGCCAGCAGCTTAAGACTCGACTACAATGAGCAGTTCTTC. This codes for CASSLRLDYNEQFF.

This clonotype appeared a few times. The rearrangement joins TRBV5-4 to TRBJ2-3, with D unresolved. CDR1 is SGHNT and CDR2 is YYREEE in the germline V gene (reference sequence). The CDR3 is made up of 16 amino acids. V was clipped by 2 bases and J by 2 bases, with 15 bases between them. The CDR3 sequence: CASSLGPPSYTDTQYF. The CDR3 DNA sequence: TGTGCCAGCAGCTTAGGGCCACCTTCCTACACAGATACGCAGTATTTT.

The table lists this clonotype with a few counts. This chain links TRBV29-1 with TRBJ2-5; TRBD1 matches at 10 bases. The CDR3 is 13 residues long. The V gene's germline CDR1 is SQVTM and CDR2 ANQGSEA. After removal of 6 bases from V and 4 bases from J, the junction contained 5 bases not matched to a gene. The CDR3 here is CSVRTGGGETQYF. DNA for the CDR3: TGCAGCGTGAGGACAGGGGGAGGAGAGACCCAGTACTTC.

This clonotype appeared a few times. The rearrangement links TRBV20-1 to TRBJ2-3; perhaps D is TRBD1 or TRBD2 (6 bases each). V was cut by 6 bases and J by 5 bases, with 15 bases left in between. Germline V gene sequence: CDR1 DFQATT, CDR2 SNEGSKA (reference sequence). The length of the CDR3 is 13 residues. Here the CDR3 reads CSAPFGGGDTQYF. DNA of the CDR3: TGCAGTGCCCCATTCGGAGGGGGAGATACGCAGTATTTT.

This clonotype occurred a few times. V gene TRBV28 combines with J gene TRBJ2-7, with 12 positions matching TRBD2. Germline CDR1 is MDHEN and CDR2 is SYDVKM. The V segment lost 5 bases and the J segment 5 bases; nucleotides outside the gene matches: 7. The CDR3 sequence is 15 residues long. DNA for the CDR3: TGTGCCAGCAGTCGATTGACTAGCGGGAGCGACGAGCAGTACTTC. Translating gives CASSRLTSGSDEQYF.

This clonotype was recorded once. This rearrangement joins TRBV25-1 to TRBJ2-7; D may correspond to TRBD1 or TRBD2 (5 bases each). Germline values: CDR1 MGHDK, CDR2 SYGVNS. CDR3 size: 15 residues. V was pared by 8 bases and J by 4 bases, with 21 bases between. This chain's CDR3 is CASLEGPRNPYEQYF. Written as DNA, the CDR3 is TGTGCCAGCCTCGAGGGACCTAGGAACCCTTACGAGCAGTACTTC.

In its sample, this clonotype was seen many times. This rearrangement joins TRBV5-1 to TRBJ2-1; 7 nucleotides match TRBD2. The germline V gene has CDR1 SGHRS and CDR2 YFSETQ. J was trimmed by 2 bases and V by 2 bases; bases with no gene match: 7. The CDR3 has 16 residues. The CDR3, as DNA: TGCGCCAGCAGCTTTCGAGCTAGCGGAGCCTACAATGAGCAGTTCTTC. It codes for CASSFRASGAYNEQFF.

The chain carries TRBV24-1 and TRBJ2-5; TRBD1 agrees at 10 bases. V gave up 7 bases and J gave up 4 bases; unmatched junction bases: 14. Germline values: CDR1 KGHDR, CDR2 SFDVKD. CDR3 size: 17 residues. CDR3 DNA: TGTGCCACCAGCCAACCGGGACAGGGGTTTGGTGGAGAGACCCAGTACTTC. Its protein product is CATSQPGQGFGGETQYF.

This clonotype showed up just a few times. This sequence joins TRBV15 and TRBJ2-7; TRBD1 or TRBD2 may be the D gene (6 bases each). V dropped 3 bases and J dropped 0 bases, with 12 bases sitting between them. This CDR3 has 15 amino acids. Per germline, CDR1 LNHNV and CDR2 YYDKDF (reference sequence). The CDR3 DNA reads as TGTGCCACCAGCAGGAATACGGGGGCCTCCTACGAGCAGTACTTC. Protein sequence: CATSRNTGASYEQYF.

This chain uses TRBV20-1 with TRBJ2-7, with 7 bases matching TRBD2. Losses at the gene ends were 6 bases for V and 4 bases for J; bases not matched to a gene: 9. This CDR3 has 13 residues. The germline V gene encodes CDR1 DFQATT and CDR2 SNEGSKA (reference sequence). CDR3 in DNA: TGCAGTGCCCCAAGGGGAGGGGTTTACGAGCAGTACTTC. It codes for CSAPRGGVYEQYF.

There are a few counts of this clonotype. The chain recombines TRBV7-2 with TRBJ1-2; a weak D match, TRBD1 (6 bases). Looked up from germline, CDR1 is SGHTA and CDR2 is FQGNSA. V dropped 0 bases and J dropped 8 bases, with 10 bases sitting between them. The CDR3 extends over 13 amino acids. CDR3 amino acids: CASSLAQGQGYTF. The DNA for the CDR3 is TGTGCCAGCAGCTTAGCCCAGGGGCAAGGCTACACCTTC.

This clonotype was observed a few times. The chain joins TRBV5-8 to TRBJ1-1, with 7 nucleotides matching TRBD1. J gave up 5 bases and V 5 bases, and 3 bases lay outside the gene matches. The CDR3 spans 12 residues. Germline CDR1 and CDR2: SGHTS and YDEGEE. CDR3 protein: CASRQGQTEAFF. CDR3 DNA: TGTGCCAGCAGGCAGGGACAGACTGAAGCTTTCTTT.

The genes are TRBV6-2 or TRBV6-3 and TRBJ2-1; the match to TRBD2 covers 12 bases. The V and J ends lost 6 bases and 8 bases, in that order; junction bases with no gene match: 17. CDR3 length equals 18 residues. The germline gives CDR1 MNHEY, CDR2 SVGEGT. The CDR3 nucleotides are TGTGCCAGCAGCCGCGGGACTAGCGGGTCTGCAGTGGTCGATGAGCAGTTCTTC. Amino acid sequence: CASSRGTSGSAVVDEQFF.

This chain joins TRBV28 and TRBJ2-7; possible D gene TRBD2, 6 bases. The germline V gene encodes CDR1 MDHEN and CDR2 SYDVKM. The CDR3 sequence is 14 residues long. Trimming removed 6 bases at V and 4 bases at J, with 16 bases between. The CDR3 loop reads CASRVGGLGYEQYF. The CDR3 DNA reads as TGTGCCAGCAGAGTGGGGGGACTTGGGTACGAGCAGTACTTC.

This clonotype appeared a few times. The chain uses TRBV14 and TRBJ2-7; D gene unclear. V lost 3 bases and J 2 bases, leaving 8 bases between the germline ends. There are 13 residues in the CDR3. Per the germline V gene, CDR1 is SGHDN and CDR2 is FVKESK. The CDR3 sequence is CASSHSITYEQYF. The CDR3 coding sequence is TGTGCCAGCAGCCATTCGATTACCTACGAGCAGTACTTC.

The rearrangement uses TRBV18 and TRBJ2-3; 11 bases line up with TRBD1. In germline, CDR1 is KGHSH, CDR2 LQKENI. Germline trimming cut 4 bases from V and 3 bases from J; bases unmatched to any gene: 6. There are 16 residues in the CDR3. CDR3 sequence: CASSLGQGAWTDTQYF. CDR3 DNA sequence: TGTGCCAGCTCACTCGGACAGGGGGCTTGGACAGATACGCAGTATTTT.

The J gene is TRBJ2-1, the V gene TRBV5-1; 9 bases align to TRBD1. Trimming at V came to 0 bases and at J to 10 bases, leaving 8 bases not matched to a gene. The CDR3 runs 15 residues. Germline CDR1 reads SGHRS; CDR2 reads YFSETQ. The CDR3 is CASSLAGDRGGEQFF. DNA for the CDR3: TGCGCCAGCAGCTTGGCTGGCGACAGGGGGGGCGAGCAGTTCTTC.

The sample holds a few counts of this clonotype. This sequence joins TRBV7-9 and TRBJ2-7; the match to TRBD2 covers 14 bases. The CDR3 sequence is 17 residues long. Germline CDR1 and CDR2: SEHNR and FQNEAQ (reference sequence). Trimming cost V 1 base and J 4 bases; bases outside gene matches: 6. The CDR3, as DNA: TGTGCCAGCAGCTTAGAGGGACTAGCGGGAGATCATTACGAGCAGTACTTC. It translates to CASSLEGLAGDHYEQYF.